The clone carrying this T cell receptor (beta chain) was seen only once. No antigen is known for it. This record belongs to a study of shared clonotypes between healthy human individuals. Study-wide context: The cohort had a couple of women and three men, ages 18 to 49.

In the source study's methods: ImmunoSEQ output held junction-only sequences without quality scores, so filtering differed. Assay: immunoSEQ multiplex PCR; the TCRdb copy retains only in-frame clones and omits some. V, J and clone size are taken as reported in that table, and D and trimming were inferred from the DNA itself. The repertoire consists of 180,000 or so clones, with 90% to 95% occurring once and the leading ten covering more than 0.065%. Germline CDR1 MGHRA, CDR2 YSYEKL. The CDR3 runs 13 residues. Trimming took off 3 bases at V and 5 bases at J, with 11 bases between the two ends. Study conclusions and caveats: What rarefaction showed was incomplete sorted-subset sequencing despite large depth.

The rearrangement uses TRBV4-1 and TRBJ2-7; D possibly corresponds to TRBD1 (6 bases). The sequencing input was naive CD4+ T cells sorted from blood. Subset: CD45RA+ positively selected. The clonotype comes from a woman aged 30 to 39 in good health. The CDR3 nucleotides read TGCGCCAGCAGCCACGAACAGGGCCACGAGCAGTACTTC. It is translated as CASSHEQGHEQYF.